These 28 T cell receptor beta chains were sequenced from one sample in a study of CD8 T cells in Susac syndrome. RNA in amounts of roughly 0.5 to 1 ug was reverse transcribed with random hexamers. One entry per CDR3 protein results from TCRdb running MiXCR on the immunoSEQ multiplex PCR reads. The repertoire has 15,000 to 20,000 distinct CDR3 sequences, roughly 96% of them found once; the top ten carry about 0.21%. The sequenced sample consisted of CD8+ T cells from PBMCs. These receptors originate from a human donor in good health.

This chain uses TRBV13 with TRBJ2-1; TRBD2 might be the D (6 bases). The CDR3 totals 13 residues. V lost 4 bases and J 8 bases, leaving 12 bases between the germline ends. CDR1 is PRHDT, CDR2 FYEKMQ, per germline (reference sequence). The CDR3 protein is CASSSMTSHEQFF. CDR3 in DNA: TGTGCCAGCAGCTCAATGACTAGTCATGAGCAGTTCTTC.

The V call is TRBV19, the J call TRBJ2-1, with 9 bases identical to TRBD2. The CDR3 covers 17 residues. Germline CDR1 and CDR2: LNHDA and SQIVND (reference sequence). The trim removed 0 bases at V and 4 bases at J, leaving 7 bases unmatched. The CDR3 is CASSIDHASGTYNEQFF. The CDR3 DNA sequence: TGTGCCAGTAGTATAGATCACGCTAGCGGGACTTACAATGAGCAGTTCTTC.

This clonotype has more than one count but fewer than ten. The V and J genes are TRBV7-2 and TRBJ2-7, with D unresolved. The germline gives CDR1 SGHTA, CDR2 FQGNSA. The V end lost 8 bases, the J end lost 0 bases, and 20 bases lay between the germline ends. The length of the CDR3 is 16 residues. DNA for the CDR3: TGTGCCAGCTATAAGGAACGGGCGGCAGTCTCCTACGAGCAGTACGTC. This gives the protein CASYKERAAVSYEQYV.

The rearrangement links TRBV4-3 to TRBJ1-2, with 10 bases identical to TRBD1. CDR1 and CDR2 (germline): LGHNA, YSLEER. The CDR3 contains 14 residues. V trimming: 1 base; J trimming: 8 bases; junction bases outside the gene matches: 4. CDR3 sequence: CASSQVAGQGGYTF. The CDR3 DNA follows: TGCGCCAGCAGCCAAGTGGCGGGACAGGGGGGCTACACCTTC.

The chain carries TRBV7-9 and TRBJ2-7; 7 bases match TRBD1. Per the germline V gene, CDR1 is SEHNR and CDR2 is FQNEAQ (reference sequence). CDR3 length equals 14 residues. V dropped 1 base and J dropped 5; count of bases not matched to a gene: 5. The CDR3 region has the DNA TGTGCCAGCAGCTTAGTAACAGGGGCCAACGAGCAGTACTTC. Its translation is CASSLVTGANEQYF.

The genes are TRBV27 and TRBJ2-6; 8 bases fit TRBD1. CDR1 MNHEY and CDR2 SMNVEV come from the germline V gene (reference sequence). The CDR3 consists of 16 residues. Trimming took 10 bases from V and 0 from J; bases not matched to a gene: 8. The CDR3 loop reads CATSDRVDSGANVLTF. CDR3 nucleotide sequence: TGTGCCACCTCGGACAGGGTGGACTCTGGGGCCAACGTCCTGACTTTC. The whole variable domain, filled in from reference TRBV27 and TRBJ2-6, reads EAQVTQNPRYLITVTGKKLTVTCSQNMNHEYMSWYRQDPGLGLRQIYYSMNVEVTDKGDVPEGYKVSRKEKRNFPLILESPSPNQTSLYFCATSDRVDSGANVLTFGAGSRLTVL.

The chain couples TRBV2 to TRBJ2-7; 8 bases map to TRBD2. Per germline, CDR1 SNHLY and CDR2 FYNNEI. The CDR3 has 17 residues. With 0 bases clipped from V and 4 bases from J, the junction kept 11 bases outside the gene matches. CDR3 loop: CASSEAGPGLGSYEQYV. CDR3 DNA sequence: TGTGCCAGCAGTGAAGCAGGTCCGGGACTAGGTTCTTACGAGCAGTACGTC.

The chain links TRBV3-1 to TRBJ1-1; D is unclear. Trimming took off 0 bases at V and 1 base at J, with 12 bases between the two ends. Germline V gives CDR1 LGHDT, CDR2 YNNKEL (reference sequence). This CDR3 spans 16 amino acids. The CDR3 sequence is CASSQEAWAPNTEAFF. The DNA for the CDR3 is TGTGCCAGCAGCCAAGAAGCTTGGGCACCGAACACTGAAGCTTTCTTT.

The chain recombines TRBV12-5 with TRBJ1-5; D gene ambiguous. Trimming removed 6 bases at V and 0 bases at J, with 6 bases between. This CDR3 is built from 13 residues. Germline values: CDR1 LGHNT, CDR2 FRNRAP. Written as DNA, the CDR3 is TGTGCTAGTGGGGAGTATAGCAATCAGCCCCAGCATTTT. Translated: CASGEYSNQPQHF.

The chain recombines TRBV7-6 with TRBJ2-5, with D perhaps given as TRBD1 or TRBD2 (5 bases each). This CDR3 has 16 residues. V dropped 1 base and J dropped 3 bases, with 15 bases sitting between them. The germline V gene encodes CDR1 SGHVS and CDR2 FNYEAQ. CDR3 nucleotides: TGTGCCAGCAGCTTAGGATTCCGGGACGGCAAAGAGACCCAGTACTTC. Encoded protein: CASSLGFRDGKETQYF. The full variable domain, rest sourced from reference TRBV7-6 and TRBJ2-5, is GAGVSQSPRYKVTKRGQDVALRCDPISGHVSLYWYRQALGQGPEFLTYFNYEAQQDKSGLPNDRFSAERPEGSISTLTIQRTEQRDSAMYRCASSLGFRDGKETQYFGPGTRLLVL.

The chain links TRBV7-8 to TRBJ2-3; perhaps TRBD2 as D (5 bases). The length of the CDR3 is 16 residues. Germline V gene sequence: CDR1 SGHVS, CDR2 FQNEAQ. Trimming took 5 bases from V and 4 from J, leaving 19 bases between them. This CDR3 reads CASSPISAEGSDTQYF. CDR3 DNA: TGTGCCAGCAGCCCAATTAGCGCGGAAGGGTCAGATACGCAGTATTTT.

The rearrangement links TRBV29-1 to TRBJ1-4; no clear D. CDR1 is SQVTM and CDR2 is ANQGSEA in the germline V gene. Trimming stripped 1 base from V and 6 bases from J, with 9 bases between. The CDR3 is 13 residues long. The CDR3 spells CSVEGRADEKLFF. The CDR3 nucleotides read TGCAGCGTTGAAGGCAGAGCGGATGAAAAACTGTTTTTT.

The genes are TRBV4-3 and TRBJ2-1, with 10 bases lining up with TRBD2. Germline CDR1 and CDR2: LGHNA and YSLEER. V lost 0 bases to trimming and J lost 8 bases; unmatched junction nucleotides: 10. The CDR3 runs 17 residues. The CDR3 loop is CASSQDGLAGESDEQFF. CDR3 in DNA: TGCGCCAGCAGCCAAGACGGTCTAGCGGGAGAAAGCGATGAGCAGTTCTTC.

The rearrangement joins TRBV11-2 to TRBJ1-2; the D gene is possibly TRBD1 (5 bases). Per the germline V gene, CDR1 is SGHAT and CDR2 is FQNNGV. V was pared by 1 base and J by 9 bases, with 9 bases between. This CDR3 is built from 12 residues. The CDR3 DNA is TGTGCCAGCAGCTTAGGCAACAGGCGCTACACCTTC. Translated: CASSLGNRRYTF.

This chain links TRBV29-1 with TRBJ1-4; D is ambiguous. V lost 0 bases and J 3 bases, leaving 5 bases between the germline ends. The CDR3 spans 13 residues. Germline lookup yields CDR1 SQVTM and CDR2 ANQGSEA. The CDR3 DNA sequence: TGCAGCGTTGAAGACAGACCTAATGAAAAACTGTTTTTT. Residues: CSVEDRPNEKLFF.

The V gene is TRBV7-9, the J gene TRBJ1-1; D call uncertain. The CDR3 covers 13 residues. Per the germline V gene, CDR1 is SEHNR and CDR2 is FQNEAQ (reference sequence). V lost 3 bases to trimming and J lost 3 bases, with 8 bases between them. The CDR3 loop is CASSFGPDTEAFF. The DNA for the CDR3 is TGTGCCAGCAGCTTTGGGCCAGACACTGAAGCTTTCTTT.

The V gene is TRBV20-1, the J gene TRBJ2-3, with D possibly matching TRBD2 (6 bases). The CDR3 contains 18 residues. Trimming took off 0 bases at V and 1 base at J, with 20 bases between the two ends. CDR1 is DFQATT, CDR2 SNEGSKA, per germline (reference sequence). CDR3 coding DNA: TGCAGTGCTAGAGATCGGCTGGGGAGGTGGGCTGGCACAGATACGCAGTATTTT. Amino acids: CSARDRLGRWAGTDTQYF.

The rearrangement joins TRBV7-9 to TRBJ2-7; D is unresolved. Germline-derived CDR1 and CDR2 are SEHNR and FQNEAQ (reference sequence). The CDR3 length is 16 residues. Trimming stripped 4 bases from V and 1 base from J, with 17 bases between. The CDR3, as DNA: TGTGCCAGCAGCTCGACATCCCGCACGCTTTCCTACGAGCAGTACTTC. Amino acid sequence: CASSSTSRTLSYEQYF.

The rearrangement joins TRBV11-2 to TRBJ2-6; a weak D match, TRBD2 (5 bases). Germline CDR1 SGHAT, CDR2 FQNNGV. The CDR3 is 15 residues long. The ends were cut back, 1 base at V and 6 bases at J, with 10 bases in the middle. In DNA form, the CDR3 reads TGTGCCAGCAGCTTAGGGGGAGCCCCGGCCAACGTCCTGACTTTC. Its protein product is CASSLGGAPANVLTF. The whole variable domain, remainder taken from reference TRBV11-2 and TRBJ2-6, is EAGVAQSPRYKIIEKRQSVAFWCNPISGHATLYWYQQILGQGPKLLIQFQNNGVVDDSQLPKDRFSAERLKGVDSTLKIQPAKLEDSAVYLCASSLGGAPANVLTFGAGSRLTVL.

This clonotype was seen a single time. This chain links TRBV20-1 with TRBJ2-2; D is uncertain. Germline loops: CDR1 DFQATT, CDR2 SNEGSKA (reference sequence). CDR3 length: 15 amino acids. V gave up 4 bases and J gave up 0 bases, with 12 bases separating them. The chain's CDR3 is CSAIKVPSNTGELFF. CDR3 in DNA: TGCAGTGCTATAAAGGTCCCCTCGAACACCGGGGAGCTGTTTTTT.

V is TRBV27 and J is TRBJ2-7; 7 positions match TRBD1. Trimming removed 2 bases from V and 1 base from J; junction bases left unmatched: 11. The germline CDR1 and CDR2 sequences are MNHEY and SMNVEV (reference sequence). This CDR3 region has 17 residues. DNA for the CDR3: TGTGCCAGCAGTTTACACCTCCGGGACAGTCAGTCCTACGAGCAGTACTTC. Protein product: CASSLHLRDSQSYEQYF.

This sequence joins TRBV5-1 and TRBJ1-5; D gene uncertain. Germline CDR1 reads SGHRS; CDR2 reads YFSETQ. V was clipped by 0 bases and J by 3 bases, with 4 bases between them. The CDR3 consists of 13 residues. The CDR3 coding sequence is TGCGCCAGCAGCTTGGGTTACAATCAGCCCCAGCATTTT. Translation: CASSLGYNQPQHF. The whole variable domain, remainder taken from reference TRBV5-1 and TRBJ1-5, is KAGVTQTPRYLIKTRGQQVTLSCSPISGHRSVSWYQQTPGQGLQFLFEYFSETQRNKGNFPGRFSGRQFSNSRSEMNVSTLELGDSALYLCASSLGYNQPQHFGDGTRLSIL.

This clonotype appeared once. V gene TRBV19 combines with J gene TRBJ2-1; TRBD2 matches at 8 bases. Losses at the gene ends were 0 bases for V and 7 bases for J; bases not matched to a gene: 2. The CDR3 length is 14 residues. The germline V gene has CDR1 LNHDA and CDR2 SQIVND (reference sequence). The CDR3 nucleotides read TGTGCCAGTAGTATAGACAGCGGGGGAAATGAGCAGTTCTTC. Protein product: CASSIDSGGNEQFF.

The V gene is TRBV7-9, the J gene TRBJ1-1; D gene uncertain. From germline, CDR1 is SEHNR and CDR2 FQNEAQ (reference sequence). V lost 1 base and J 10 bases, leaving 13 bases between the germline ends. The CDR3 loop spans 13 amino acids. CDR3 amino acids: CASSLGGEARAFF. The CDR3 DNA follows: TGTGCCAGCAGCTTAGGGGGAGAAGCGCGAGCTTTCTTT.

The gene calls are TRBV5-1 and TRBJ2-1, with 9 bases lining up with TRBD2. The CDR3 spans 15 residues. The V segment lost 4 bases and the J segment 9 bases; nucleotides outside the gene matches: 11. Germline V gene lookup returns CDR1 SGHRS and CDR2 YFSETQ. CDR3 bases: TGCGCCAGCAGCGAGAGGAGGACTAGCGTAGGTGAGCAGTTCTTC. Translating gives CASSERRTSVGEQFF.

The V gene is TRBV7-9, the J gene TRBJ2-7, with no clear D. The CDR3 spans 13 residues. Germline values: CDR1 SEHNR, CDR2 FQNEAQ (reference sequence). V dropped 5 bases and J dropped 4 bases, with 12 bases sitting between them. This chain's CDR3 is CASSPPSRYEQYF. The CDR3 nucleotides are TGTGCCAGCAGCCCTCCCAGTCGGTACGAGCAGTACTTC. Full variable domain (missing parts from reference TRBV7-9 and TRBJ2-7): DTGVSQNPRHKITKRGQNVTFRCDPISEHNRLYWYRQTLGQGPEFLTYFQNEAQLEKSRLLSDRFSAERPKGSFSTLEIQRTEQGDSAMYLCASSPPSRYEQYFGPGTRLTVT.

The V gene is TRBV24-1, the J gene TRBJ2-5; 8 bases line up with TRBD2. The trim removed 3 bases at V and 5 bases at J, leaving 10 bases unmatched. Germline values: CDR1 KGHDR, CDR2 SFDVKD. The CDR3 extends over 16 amino acids. The CDR3 nucleotides are TGTGCCACCAGTGATCCCGGGGGGGGGCTGACGGAGACCCAGTACTTC. This codes for CATSDPGGGLTETQYF.

The CDR3 loop is CASSPGTGSSVHEQYF. The CDR3, as DNA: TGTGCCAGCAGCCCAGGCACCGGCTCATCTGTCCACGAGCAGTACTTC. The chain combines TRBV7-9 with TRBJ2-7; D is ambiguous. This CDR3 contains 16 residues. The germline V gene has CDR1 SEHNR and CDR2 FQNEAQ (reference sequence). Trimming left V 5 bases short and J 5 bases short, with 22 bases between.